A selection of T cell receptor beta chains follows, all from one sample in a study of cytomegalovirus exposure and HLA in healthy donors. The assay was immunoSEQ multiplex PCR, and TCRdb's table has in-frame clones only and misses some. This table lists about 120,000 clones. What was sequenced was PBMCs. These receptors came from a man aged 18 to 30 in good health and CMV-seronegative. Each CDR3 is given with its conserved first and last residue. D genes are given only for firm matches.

CASSLAGTGEGYTF,TGTGCCAGCAGCTTAGCAGGGACAGGGGAAGGCTACACCTTC,TRBV7-9,TRBD1,TRBJ1-2
CASSPKRGETQYF,TGTGCCAGCAGCCCGAAACGGGGGGAGACCCAGTACTTC,TRBV7-6,-,TRBJ2-5
CASSQEQGVDYGYTF,TGCGCCAGCAGCCAAGAGCAGGGGGTAGACTATGGCTACACCTTC,TRBV4-3,TRBD1,TRBJ1-2
CAWNKPGQELNTIYF,TGTGCCTGGAACAAACCGGGACAGGAGCTAAACACCATATATTTT,TRBV30,TRBD1,TRBJ1-3
CASSMGGRGGTEAFF,TGTGCCAGTAGTATGGGGGGGCGAGGGGGCACTGAAGCTTTCTTT,TRBV19,-,TRBJ1-1
CASSPDRGQETQYF,TGTGCCAGCAGCCCCGACAGGGGGCAAGAGACCCAGTACTTC,TRBV7-6,TRBD1,TRBJ2-5
CASSAGQQSSYEQYF,TGTGCCAGCAGCGCTGGACAGCAGAGCTCCTACGAGCAGTACTTC,TRBV7-2,-,TRBJ2-7
CASSEARLSYEQYF,TGTGCCAGCAGTGAAGCGCGGCTTTCCTACGAGCAGTACTTC,TRBV2,-,TRBJ2-7
CASNPGQDEKLFF,TGTGCCAGCAACCCAGGCCAGGATGAAAAACTGTTTTTT,TRBV6-1,-,TRBJ1-4
CASYSPGGAGQPQHF,TGTGCCAGCTACTCCCCGGGGGGGGCAGGACAGCCCCAGCATTTT,TRBV28,-,TRBJ1-5
CASSERWQDEAFF,TGTGCCAGCAGTGAACGGTGGCAGGATGAAGCTTTCTTT,TRBV6-1,-,TRBJ1-1
CASSWDRVTTGELFF,TGTGCCAGCTCATGGGACAGGGTTACCACCGGGGAGCTGTTTTTT,TRBV18,TRBD1,TRBJ2-2
CASKNGAFNQPQHF,TGTGCCAGCAAGAATGGGGCCTTCAATCAGCCCCAGCATTTT,TRBV5-6,-,TRBJ1-5
CASSAGVPGNTIYF,TGTGCCAGCAGTGCAGGGGTTCCTGGAAACACCATATATTTT,TRBV2,-,TRBJ1-3
CASSVGGSGTEAFF,TGTGCCAGCAGCGTAGGAGGGTCCGGCACTGAAGCTTTCTTT,TRBV9,-,TRBJ1-1
CASSLSILARSYEQYF,TGTGCCAGCAGTTTATCGATCCTAGCGCGGTCCTACGAGCAGTACTTC,TRBV27,-,TRBJ2-7
CASSLYGTANTGELFF,TGTGCCAGCAGCTTATATGGGACAGCGAACACCGGGGAGCTGTTTTTT,TRBV11-2,TRBD1,TRBJ2-2
CASRTRVSEQYF,TGTGCCAGCAGAACGCGAGTATCCGAGCAGTACTTC,TRBV6-5,-,TRBJ2-7
CASSWQGSAYEQYF,TGTGCCAGCAGTTGGCAGGGGAGTGCGTACGAGCAGTACTTC,TRBV27,-,TRBJ2-7
CASSLLRTSTYEQFF,TGTGCCAGCAGCTTATTGCGGACTAGTACCTATGAGCAGTTCTTC,TRBV13,TRBD2,TRBJ2-1
CASRPGQSYGYTF,TGTGCCAGCAGGCCTGGACAGAGTTATGGCTACACCTTC,TRBV28,-,TRBJ1-2
CASSTNQKIPYEQYF,TGTGCCAGCAGTACCAACCAGAAGATCCCCTACGAGCAGTACTTC,TRBV6-5,-,TRBJ2-7
CASSPSQGTDTQYF,TGTGCCAGCAGCCCGTCCCAGGGCACAGATACGCAGTATTTT,TRBV2,-,TRBJ2-3
CASSLAPGWGTGAYEQYF,TGTGCCAGCAGCTTGGCACCGGGCTGGGGGACAGGGGCCTACGAGCAGTACTTC,TRBV5-5,TRBD1,TRBJ2-7
CASSLGDRADFPLTGELFF,TGCGCCAGCAGCTTGGGGGACAGGGCGGACTTCCCACTCACCGGGGAGCTGTTTTTT,TRBV5-1,TRBD1,TRBJ2-2
CASSLFGGDAFF,TGTGCCAGCAGCTTATTTGGGGGGGACGCTTTCTTT,TRBV7-3,-,TRBJ1-1
CASGIGQSNQPQHF,TGTGCCAGCGGGATTGGGCAATCTAATCAGCCCCAGCATTTT,TRBV19,-,TRBJ1-5
CASSSIQGANTEAFF,TGTGCCAGCAGCTCCATACAGGGCGCGAACACTGAAGCTTTCTTT,TRBV11-3,-,TRBJ1-1
CASSPPGQGRTDTQYF,TGTGCCAGCAGCCCACCGGGACAGGGACGCACAGATACGCAGTATTTT,TRBV11-1,TRBD1,TRBJ2-3
CASSVGGSGWTGELFF,TGTGCCAGCAGCGTAGGAGGTAGCGGGTGGACCGGGGAGCTGTTTTTT,TRBV9,TRBD2,TRBJ2-2
CASSTIQGKASYEQYF,TGTGCCAGTAGCACAATACAGGGAAAGGCCTCCTACGAGCAGTACTTC,TRBV19,-,TRBJ2-7
CAITRIDRNQETQYF,TGTGCCATCACTCGTATCGACAGGAATCAAGAGACCCAGTACTTC,TRBV10-3,-,TRBJ2-5
CASSARDRGQPQHF,TGTGCCAGCAGCGCCCGGGACAGGGGTCAGCCCCAGCATTTT,TRBV11-2,TRBD1,TRBJ1-5
CASSQVEGSGYEQYF,TGCGCCAGCAGCCAGGTGGAGGGTTCTGGCTACGAGCAGTACTTC,TRBV4-3,-,TRBJ2-7
CSVEVGQRGEQYF,TGCAGCGTTGAAGTGGGACAGAGGGGCGAGCAGTACTTC,TRBV29-1,TRBD1,TRBJ2-7